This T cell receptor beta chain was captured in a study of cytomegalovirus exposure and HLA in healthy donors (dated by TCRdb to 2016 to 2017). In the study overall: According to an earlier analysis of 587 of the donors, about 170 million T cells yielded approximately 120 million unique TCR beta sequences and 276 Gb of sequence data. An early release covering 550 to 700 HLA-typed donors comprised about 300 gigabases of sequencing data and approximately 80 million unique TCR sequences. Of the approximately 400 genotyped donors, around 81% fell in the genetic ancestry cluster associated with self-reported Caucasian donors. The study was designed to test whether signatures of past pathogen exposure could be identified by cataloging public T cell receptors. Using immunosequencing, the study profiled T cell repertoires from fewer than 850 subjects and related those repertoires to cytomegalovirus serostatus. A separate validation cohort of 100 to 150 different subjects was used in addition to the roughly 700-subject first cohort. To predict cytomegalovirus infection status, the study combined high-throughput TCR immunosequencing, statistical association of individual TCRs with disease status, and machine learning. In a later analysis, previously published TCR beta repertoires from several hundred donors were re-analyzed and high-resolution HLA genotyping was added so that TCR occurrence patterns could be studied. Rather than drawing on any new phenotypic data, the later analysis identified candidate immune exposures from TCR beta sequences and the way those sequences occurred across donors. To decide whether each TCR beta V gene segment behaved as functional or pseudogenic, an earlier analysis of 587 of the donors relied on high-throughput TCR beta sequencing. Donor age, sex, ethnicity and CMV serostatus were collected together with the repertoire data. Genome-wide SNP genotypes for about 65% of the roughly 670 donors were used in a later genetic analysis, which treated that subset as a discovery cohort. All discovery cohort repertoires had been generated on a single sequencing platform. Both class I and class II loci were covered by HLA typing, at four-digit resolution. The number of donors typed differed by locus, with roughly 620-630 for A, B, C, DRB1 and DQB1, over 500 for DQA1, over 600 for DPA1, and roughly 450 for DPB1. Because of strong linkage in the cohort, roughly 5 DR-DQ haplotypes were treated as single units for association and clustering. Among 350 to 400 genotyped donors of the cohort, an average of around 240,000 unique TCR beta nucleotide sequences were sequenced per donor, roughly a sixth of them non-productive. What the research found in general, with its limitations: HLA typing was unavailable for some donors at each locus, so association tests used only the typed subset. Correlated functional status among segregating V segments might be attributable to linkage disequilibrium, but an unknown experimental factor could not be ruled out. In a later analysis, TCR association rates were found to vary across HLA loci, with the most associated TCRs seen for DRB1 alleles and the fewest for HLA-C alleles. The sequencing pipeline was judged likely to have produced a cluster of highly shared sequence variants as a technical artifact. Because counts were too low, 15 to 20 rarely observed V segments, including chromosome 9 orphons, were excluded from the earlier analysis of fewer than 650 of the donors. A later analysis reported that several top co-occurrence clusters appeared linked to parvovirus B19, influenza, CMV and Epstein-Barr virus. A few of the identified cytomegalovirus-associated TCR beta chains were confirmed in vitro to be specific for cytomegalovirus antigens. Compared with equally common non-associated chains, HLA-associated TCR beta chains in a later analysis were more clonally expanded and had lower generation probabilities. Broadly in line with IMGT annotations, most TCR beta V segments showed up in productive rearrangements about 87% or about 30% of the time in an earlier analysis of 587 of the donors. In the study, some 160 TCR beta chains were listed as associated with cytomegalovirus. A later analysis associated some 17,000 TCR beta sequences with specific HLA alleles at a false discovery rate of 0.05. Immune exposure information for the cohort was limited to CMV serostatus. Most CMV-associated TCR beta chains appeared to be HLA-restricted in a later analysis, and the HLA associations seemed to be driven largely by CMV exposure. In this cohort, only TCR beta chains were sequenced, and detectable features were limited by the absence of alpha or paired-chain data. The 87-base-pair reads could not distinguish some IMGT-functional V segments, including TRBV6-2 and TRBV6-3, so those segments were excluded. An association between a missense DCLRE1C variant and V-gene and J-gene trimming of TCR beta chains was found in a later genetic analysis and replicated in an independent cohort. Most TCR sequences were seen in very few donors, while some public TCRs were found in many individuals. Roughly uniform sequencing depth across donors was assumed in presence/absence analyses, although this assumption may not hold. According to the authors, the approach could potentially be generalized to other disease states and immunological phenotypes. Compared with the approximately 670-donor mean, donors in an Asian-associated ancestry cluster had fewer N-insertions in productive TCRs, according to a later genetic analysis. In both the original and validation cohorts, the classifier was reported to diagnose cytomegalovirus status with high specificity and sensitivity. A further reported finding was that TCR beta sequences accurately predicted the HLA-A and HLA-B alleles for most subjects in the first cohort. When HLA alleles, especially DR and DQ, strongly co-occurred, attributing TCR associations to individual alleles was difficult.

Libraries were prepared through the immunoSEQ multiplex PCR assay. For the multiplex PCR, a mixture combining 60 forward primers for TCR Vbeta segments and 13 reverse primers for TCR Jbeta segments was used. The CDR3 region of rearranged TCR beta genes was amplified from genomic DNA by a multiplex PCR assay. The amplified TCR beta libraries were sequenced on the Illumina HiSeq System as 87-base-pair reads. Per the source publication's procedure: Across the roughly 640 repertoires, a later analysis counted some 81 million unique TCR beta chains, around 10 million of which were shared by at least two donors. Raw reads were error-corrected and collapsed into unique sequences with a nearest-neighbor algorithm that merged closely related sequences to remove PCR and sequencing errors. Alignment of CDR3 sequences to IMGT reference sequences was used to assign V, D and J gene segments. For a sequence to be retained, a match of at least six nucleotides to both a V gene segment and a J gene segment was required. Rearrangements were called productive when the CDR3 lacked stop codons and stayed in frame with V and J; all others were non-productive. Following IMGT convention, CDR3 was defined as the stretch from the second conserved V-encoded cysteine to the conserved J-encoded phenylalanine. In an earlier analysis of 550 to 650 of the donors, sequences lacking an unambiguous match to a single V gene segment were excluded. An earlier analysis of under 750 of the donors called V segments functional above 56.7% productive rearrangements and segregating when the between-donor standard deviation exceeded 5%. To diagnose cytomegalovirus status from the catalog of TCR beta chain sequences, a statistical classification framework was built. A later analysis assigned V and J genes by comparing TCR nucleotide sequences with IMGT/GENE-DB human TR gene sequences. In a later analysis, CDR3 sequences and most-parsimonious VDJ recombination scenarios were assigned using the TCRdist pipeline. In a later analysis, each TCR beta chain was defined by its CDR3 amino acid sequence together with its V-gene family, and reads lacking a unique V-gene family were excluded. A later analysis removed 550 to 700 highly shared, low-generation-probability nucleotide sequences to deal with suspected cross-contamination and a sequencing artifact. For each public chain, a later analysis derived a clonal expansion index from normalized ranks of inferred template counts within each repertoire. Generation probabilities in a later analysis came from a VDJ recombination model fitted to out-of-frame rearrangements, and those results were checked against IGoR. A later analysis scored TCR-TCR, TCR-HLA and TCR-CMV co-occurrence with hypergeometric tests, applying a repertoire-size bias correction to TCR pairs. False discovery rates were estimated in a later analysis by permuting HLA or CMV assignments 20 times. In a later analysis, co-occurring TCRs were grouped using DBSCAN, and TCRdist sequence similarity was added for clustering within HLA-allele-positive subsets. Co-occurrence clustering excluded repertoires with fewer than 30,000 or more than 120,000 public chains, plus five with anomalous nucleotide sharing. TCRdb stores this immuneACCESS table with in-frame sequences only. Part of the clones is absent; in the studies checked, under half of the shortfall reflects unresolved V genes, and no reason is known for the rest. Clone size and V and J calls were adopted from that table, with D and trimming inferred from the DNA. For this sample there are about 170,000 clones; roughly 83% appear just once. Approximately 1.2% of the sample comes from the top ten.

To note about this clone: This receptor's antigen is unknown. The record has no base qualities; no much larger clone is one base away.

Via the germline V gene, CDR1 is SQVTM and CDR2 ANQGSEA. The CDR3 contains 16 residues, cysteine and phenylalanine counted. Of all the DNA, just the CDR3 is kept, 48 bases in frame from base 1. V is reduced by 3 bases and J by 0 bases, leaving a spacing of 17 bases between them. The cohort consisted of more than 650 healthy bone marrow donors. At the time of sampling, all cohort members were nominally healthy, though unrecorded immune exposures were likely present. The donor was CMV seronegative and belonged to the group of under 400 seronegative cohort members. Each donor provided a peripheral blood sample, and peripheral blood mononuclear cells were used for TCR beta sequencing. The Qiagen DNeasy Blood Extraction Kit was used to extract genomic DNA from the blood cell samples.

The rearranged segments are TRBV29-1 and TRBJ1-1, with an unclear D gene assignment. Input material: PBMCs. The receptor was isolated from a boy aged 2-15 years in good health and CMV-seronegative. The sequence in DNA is TGCAGCGTTGATGGAGGATTTGGACGGTTGAACACTGAAGCTTTCTTT. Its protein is CSVDGGFGRLNTEAFF.